The rows below give T cell receptor beta chains drawn from one sample of a study of PD-1 blockade in classical Hodgkin lymphoma. TCRdb keeps only in-frame clones here, not all; method: immunoSEQ multiplex PCR. Found here are about 25,000 clones, around four fifths of them singletons; the top ten hold more than 5%. This specimen was peripheral blood mononuclear cells (PBMCs), taken before the fourth cycle of nivolumab. The receptors were gathered from a human donor with classical Hodgkin lymphoma. Each CDR3 is given with its conserved first and last residue. The D gene is left open where the match is weak. Not all rows give a size; the values are once, few, many and, for expanded clones, a class.

cdr3_nt: TGTGCCATCAGTGATACCGGGGGCGGGCTGGGAAATCAGCCCCAGCATTTT
cdr3_aa: CAISDTGGGLGNQPQHF
j_call: TRBJ1-5
d_call: NA
v_call: TRBV10-3
clone_size: once
cdr3_length: 17

cdr3_nt: TGCAGCCTCTGGTCCCGCGGTGGCTACACCTTC
cdr3_aa: CSLWSRGGYTF
j_call: TRBJ1-2
d_call: NA
v_call: TRBV29-1
clone_size: once
cdr3_length: 11

cdr3_nt: TGTGCCAGCAGCTTCGGCTTAAACTATGGCTACACCTTC
cdr3_aa: CASSFGLNYGYTF
j_call: TRBJ1-2
d_call: NA
v_call: TRBV11-2
clone_size: NA
cdr3_length: 13

cdr3_nt: TGTGCCAGCAGTTCTGCCCCCGTCTCAGGGGACCAGCCCCAGCATTTT
cdr3_aa: CASSSAPVSGDQPQHF
j_call: TRBJ1-5
d_call: NA
v_call: TRBV28
clone_size: NA
cdr3_length: 16

cdr3_nt: TGCGCCAGCAGCCTGCAGGCTACTCATTTTATGAACACTGAAGCTTTCTTT
cdr3_aa: CASSLQATHFMNTEAFF
j_call: TRBJ1-1
d_call: NA
v_call: TRBV5-1
clone_size: NA
cdr3_length: 17

cdr3_nt: TGTGCCAGCAAGTACCCTGGGGAATACAATGAGCAGTTCTTC
cdr3_aa: CASKYPGEYNEQFF
j_call: TRBJ2-1
d_call: NA
v_call: TRBV6-1
clone_size: once
cdr3_length: 14

cdr3_nt: TGCGCCAGCAGCTTGCTAGCGGGAGTTTCAGATACGCAGTATTTT
cdr3_aa: CASSLLAGVSDTQYF
j_call: TRBJ2-3
d_call: TRBD2
v_call: TRBV5-1
clone_size: NA
cdr3_length: 15

cdr3_nt: TGTGCTAGTGCCCCAAGGGGCGGCTCCTACAATGAGCAGTTCTTC
cdr3_aa: CASAPRGGSYNEQFF
j_call: TRBJ2-1
d_call: NA
v_call: TRBV12-5
clone_size: NA
cdr3_length: 15

cdr3_nt: TGTGCCAGCAGCTTAGTGGCGGGGAAGGAGACCCAGTACTTC
cdr3_aa: CASSLVAGKETQYF
j_call: TRBJ2-5
d_call: NA
v_call: TRBV11-3
clone_size: NA
cdr3_length: 14

cdr3_nt: TGTGCCAGCAGCCAAGGGAGGGACAGGGGGTTGACTGAAGCTTTCTTT
cdr3_aa: CASSQGRDRGLTEAFF
j_call: TRBJ1-1
d_call: TRBD1
v_call: TRBV7-8
clone_size: NA
cdr3_length: 16

cdr3_nt: TGCGCCAGCAGCCAAGACCGGTCGGTTCCCTTTACCTACGAGCAGTACTTC
cdr3_aa: CASSQDRSVPFTYEQYF
j_call: TRBJ2-7
d_call: NA
v_call: TRBV4-3
clone_size: NA
cdr3_length: 17

cdr3_nt: TGCGCCAGCAGCTTGTGGGGCCTACAGCAGAACACTGAAGCTTTCTTT
cdr3_aa: CASSLWGLQQNTEAFF
j_call: TRBJ1-1
d_call: NA
v_call: TRBV5-1
clone_size: NA
cdr3_length: 16

cdr3_nt: TGCAGCGTTGAAAAGACAGCCTACGAGCAGTACTTC
cdr3_aa: CSVEKTAYEQYF
j_call: TRBJ2-7
d_call: NA
v_call: TRBV29-1
clone_size: NA
cdr3_length: 12

cdr3_nt: TGTGCCAGCAGTTACAGTGGGACTGGATACAATGAGCAGTTCTTC
cdr3_aa: CASSYSGTGYNEQFF
j_call: TRBJ2-1
d_call: NA
v_call: TRBV6-5
clone_size: NA
cdr3_length: 15

cdr3_nt: TGCGCCTGCCGCGGATTCACCTACGAGCAGTACTTC
cdr3_aa: CACRGFTYEQYF
j_call: TRBJ2-7
d_call: NA
v_call: TRBV4-3
clone_size: NA
cdr3_length: 12

cdr3_nt: TGTGCCAGCAGCCCAGTAACGGGACGGGAGACCCAGTACTTC
cdr3_aa: CASSPVTGRETQYF
j_call: TRBJ2-5
d_call: NA
v_call: TRBV5-4
clone_size: NA
cdr3_length: 14

cdr3_nt: TGTGCCAGCAGCTTTAGAGGGGGTCAAGATACGCAGTATTTT
cdr3_aa: CASSFRGGQDTQYF
j_call: TRBJ2-3
d_call: NA
v_call: TRBV7-6
clone_size: NA
cdr3_length: 14

cdr3_nt: TGTGCCAGCAGCAAAGGCAGAAAAGAAAGACAGGGAACGGAAAGTCGCTACAATGAGCAGTTCTTC
cdr3_aa: CASSKGRKERQGTESRYNEQFF
j_call: TRBJ2-1
d_call: NA
v_call: TRBV21-1
clone_size: NA
cdr3_length: 22

cdr3_nt: TGTGCCAGCAGCGTAAGCACAGATACGCAGTATTTT
cdr3_aa: CASSVSTDTQYF
j_call: TRBJ2-3
d_call: NA
v_call: TRBV9
clone_size: NA
cdr3_length: 12

cdr3_nt: TGTGCCAGTAGTTTAAGCCCGACCGGGCGAGCTTTCTTT
cdr3_aa: CASSLSPTGRAFF
j_call: TRBJ1-1
d_call: NA
v_call: TRBV19
clone_size: NA
cdr3_length: 13

cdr3_nt: TGTGCCAGCAGTTTAGGAAGAAGCGGGAGGGACAATGAGCAGTTCTTC
cdr3_aa: CASSLGRSGRDNEQFF
j_call: TRBJ2-1
d_call: TRBD2
v_call: TRBV28
clone_size: NA
cdr3_length: 16

cdr3_nt: TGTGCCAGCAGCTTAAACGGGGAGCTGTTTTTT
cdr3_aa: CASSLNGELFF
j_call: TRBJ2-2
d_call: NA
v_call: TRBV7-9
clone_size: NA
cdr3_length: 11

cdr3_nt: TGTGCCAGCAGCTTAGAAGTTTCAGCTACCTACAATGAGCAGTTCTTC
cdr3_aa: CASSLEVSATYNEQFF
j_call: TRBJ2-1
d_call: NA
v_call: TRBV11-2
clone_size: NA
cdr3_length: 16

cdr3_nt: TGTGCCAGCAGCCATCGGACTAGCGATGACAATGAGCAGTTCTTC
cdr3_aa: CASSHRTSDDNEQFF
j_call: TRBJ2-1
d_call: TRBD2
v_call: TRBV28
clone_size: once
cdr3_length: 15

cdr3_nt: TGTGCCACCAGCAGAGATGGGAGGCCGACAGATACGCAGTATTTT
cdr3_aa: CATSRDGRPTDTQYF
j_call: TRBJ2-3
d_call: NA
v_call: TRBV15
clone_size: NA
cdr3_length: 15

cdr3_nt: TGTGCCAGCAGCTTAGTTAGCAGGGTTTCCGGGGAGCTGTTTTTT
cdr3_aa: CASSLVSRVSGELFF
j_call: TRBJ2-2
d_call: NA
v_call: TRBV7-2
clone_size: NA
cdr3_length: 15

cdr3_nt: TGTGCCAGCAGCTTAAGTACCGCCCCTAGCTATGGCTACACCTTC
cdr3_aa: CASSLSTAPSYGYTF
j_call: TRBJ1-2
d_call: NA
v_call: TRBV7-2
clone_size: NA
cdr3_length: 15

cdr3_nt: TGTGCCAGCACCACCGAAGTCGTCGGGGAGCTGTTTTTT
cdr3_aa: CASTTEVVGELFF
j_call: TRBJ2-2
d_call: NA
v_call: TRBV9
clone_size: NA
cdr3_length: 13

cdr3_nt: TGCGCCAGCAGCCAAGATCTGGGGGGGGAGAACACTGAAGCTTTCTTT
cdr3_aa: CASSQDLGGENTEAFF
j_call: TRBJ1-1
d_call: NA
v_call: TRBV4-3
clone_size: NA
cdr3_length: 16

cdr3_nt: TGTGCCAGCAGTGAAGGGAGAACCGCCTACGAGCAGTACTTC
cdr3_aa: CASSEGRTAYEQYF
j_call: TRBJ2-7
d_call: NA
v_call: TRBV6-1
clone_size: NA
cdr3_length: 14

cdr3_nt: TGTGCTAGCAGCTCAACTTCGACGGTTAGGACAGATACGCAGTATTTT
cdr3_aa: CASSSTSTVRTDTQYF
j_call: TRBJ2-3
d_call: NA
v_call: TRBV7-3
clone_size: once
cdr3_length: 16

cdr3_nt: TGTGCCAGCAGTTCCCGACAGGGTATCCGAGAGACCCAGTACTTC
cdr3_aa: CASSSRQGIRETQYF
j_call: TRBJ2-5
d_call: TRBD1
v_call: TRBV27
clone_size: few
cdr3_length: 15

cdr3_nt: TGTGCCAGCAGTCGACAGGGTCCCTACGAGCAGTACTTC
cdr3_aa: CASSRQGPYEQYF
j_call: TRBJ2-7
d_call: TRBD1
v_call: TRBV9
clone_size: once
cdr3_length: 13

cdr3_nt: TGTGCCAGCAGTGAAGCCCGGCTCGTCTATGGCTACACCTTC
cdr3_aa: CASSEARLVYGYTF
j_call: TRBJ1-2
d_call: NA
v_call: TRBV2
clone_size: NA
cdr3_length: 14

cdr3_nt: TGCGCCAGCAGTTATGATAGACCGCCCGGAAAACTGTTTTTT
cdr3_aa: CASSYDRPPGKLFF
j_call: TRBJ1-4
d_call: NA
v_call: TRBV5-1
clone_size: NA
cdr3_length: 14

cdr3_nt: TGTGCCAGCTCCTTGGACAGGGGACCCTACGAGCAGTACTTC
cdr3_aa: CASSLDRGPYEQYF
j_call: TRBJ2-7
d_call: TRBD1
v_call: TRBV27
clone_size: few
cdr3_length: 14

cdr3_nt: TGTGCCAGCAGCTTAGCGATGGGTGATCAGCCCCAGCATTTT
cdr3_aa: CASSLAMGDQPQHF
j_call: TRBJ1-5
d_call: NA
v_call: TRBV7-6
clone_size: NA
cdr3_length: 14

cdr3_nt: TGTGCCAGCAGTCTCCAGGGGGGGTACCAAGAGACCCAGTACTTC
cdr3_aa: CASSLQGGYQETQYF
j_call: TRBJ2-5
d_call: NA
v_call: TRBV2
clone_size: NA
cdr3_length: 15

cdr3_nt: TGTGCCAGCAGTTTCTTTAGACCGGGACGGTTGCCCCAGCATTTT
cdr3_aa: CASSFFRPGRLPQHF
j_call: TRBJ1-5
d_call: NA
v_call: TRBV28
clone_size: NA
cdr3_length: 15

cdr3_nt: TGCGCCAGCTGGGGAACCACAGATACGCAGTATTTT
cdr3_aa: CASWGTTDTQYF
j_call: TRBJ2-3
d_call: NA
v_call: TRBV5-1
clone_size: NA
cdr3_length: 12

cdr3_nt: TGTGCCAGCAGTTACTCGACCAGGGGTGATTCACCCCTCCACTTT
cdr3_aa: CASSYSTRGDSPLHF
j_call: TRBJ1-6
d_call: NA
v_call: TRBV6-5
clone_size: NA
cdr3_length: 15

cdr3_nt: TGTGCCAGCAGCATTTTTGAAGGGAAAACCTACAATGAGCAGTTCTTC
cdr3_aa: CASSIFEGKTYNEQFF
j_call: TRBJ2-1
d_call: NA
v_call: TRBV27
clone_size: NA
cdr3_length: 16

cdr3_nt: TGTGCCATCAGTGAGGAGTACTTC
cdr3_aa: CAISEEYF
j_call: TRBJ2-7
d_call: NA
v_call: TRBV10-3
clone_size: NA
cdr3_length: 8

cdr3_nt: TGTGCCGCCCGAGGGTGGGTAGCGGGAGAAGATACGCAGTATTTT
cdr3_aa: CAARGWVAGEDTQYF
j_call: TRBJ2-3
d_call: TRBD2
v_call: TRBV10-3
clone_size: NA
cdr3_length: 15

cdr3_nt: TGCGCCAGCGTCCCGGTAGGGACAGATACGCAGTATTTT
cdr3_aa: CASVPVGTDTQYF
j_call: TRBJ2-3
d_call: NA
v_call: TRBV5-1
clone_size: once
cdr3_length: 13

cdr3_nt: TGCGCCAGCAGCCAGGTTCCGACTAGCAGTACGCAGTATTTT
cdr3_aa: CASSQVPTSSTQYF
j_call: TRBJ2-3
d_call: TRBD2
v_call: TRBV4-3
clone_size: NA
cdr3_length: 14

cdr3_nt: TGTGCCAGCAGCTTAGTTTCCACTAGCACAGATACGCAGTATTTT
cdr3_aa: CASSLVSTSTDTQYF
j_call: TRBJ2-3
d_call: NA
v_call: TRBV7-2
clone_size: once
cdr3_length: 15

cdr3_nt: TGTGCCAGCAGTTACACGGGACAGGGGGGGACTGAAGCTTTCTTT
cdr3_aa: CASSYTGQGGTEAFF
j_call: TRBJ1-1
d_call: TRBD1
v_call: TRBV6-5
clone_size: NA
cdr3_length: 15

cdr3_nt: TGTGCCAGCAGCCCGGACGGCAGGGGCTATGGCTACACCTTC
cdr3_aa: CASSPDGRGYGYTF
j_call: TRBJ1-2
d_call: NA
v_call: TRBV5-4
clone_size: NA
cdr3_length: 14

cdr3_nt: TGTGCCACCAGCAGCCAGCGGAACACTGAAGCTTTCTTT
cdr3_aa: CATSSQRNTEAFF
j_call: TRBJ1-1
d_call: NA
v_call: TRBV15
clone_size: NA
cdr3_length: 13

cdr3_nt: TGCGCCAGCAGCCTTCAGGGAGGGGACACCTCCTACAATGAGCAGTTCTTC
cdr3_aa: CASSLQGGDTSYNEQFF
j_call: TRBJ2-1
d_call: NA
v_call: TRBV5-1
clone_size: NA
cdr3_length: 17

cdr3_nt: TGTGCCAGCAGTGAGGCAGGGTTGAACATTCAGTACTTC
cdr3_aa: CASSEAGLNIQYF
j_call: TRBJ2-4
d_call: NA
v_call: TRBV25-1
clone_size: once
cdr3_length: 13

cdr3_nt: TGTGCCTGGAGTGCTTGGGGGCGTGAAGCTTTCTTT
cdr3_aa: CAWSAWGREAFF
j_call: TRBJ1-1
d_call: NA
v_call: TRBV30
clone_size: NA
cdr3_length: 12

cdr3_nt: TGTGCCAGTAGTGCGGGACAGGGGGCGTATCAGCCCCAGCATTTT
cdr3_aa: CASSAGQGAYQPQHF
j_call: TRBJ1-5
d_call: TRBD1
v_call: TRBV19
clone_size: NA
cdr3_length: 15

cdr3_nt: TGTGCCAGCAGCCAAGATCGGATAGCGGTTTACAATGAGCAGTTCTTC
cdr3_aa: CASSQDRIAVYNEQFF
j_call: TRBJ2-1
d_call: NA
v_call: TRBV4-2
clone_size: NA
cdr3_length: 16